Following are 17 T cell receptor beta chains from one sample sequenced in a study of cytomegalovirus exposure and HLA in healthy donors. Primers included in the PCR were 60 Vbeta and 13 Jbeta primers. Libraries were prepared by immunoSEQ multiplex PCR; TCRdb keeps only in-frame clonotypes and omits some of them. The sample includes about 140,000 clones, roughly 78% seen only once; the top ten take 3.2%. Material for sequencing was PBMCs. Receptors were obtained from a young man in good health and CMV-seropositive.

The gene calls are TRBV28 and TRBJ2-7; D ambiguous. The CDR3 totals 12 residues. V was cut by 2 bases and J by 3 bases, with 5 bases left in between. Germline CDR1 reads MDHEN; CDR2 reads SYDVKM. The DNA for the CDR3 is TGTGCCAGCAGTTTAGCAGTCTACGAGCAGTACTTC. This translates into CASSLAVYEQYF.

The J gene is TRBJ1-1, the V gene TRBV7-2; 9 nucleotides line up with TRBD1. Per the germline V gene, CDR1 is SGHTA and CDR2 is FQGNSA. Losses at the gene ends were 5 bases for V and 5 bases for J; bases not matched to a gene: 9. The CDR3 is made up of 15 amino acids. The CDR3 loop reads CASSRLWTGETEAFF. In nucleotides, the CDR3 is TGTGCCAGCAGCCGGCTCTGGACAGGGGAAACTGAAGCTTTCTTT. Looking up the rest from reference TRBV7-2 and TRBJ1-1 gives the full variable domain: GAGVSQSPSNKVTEKGKDVELRCDPISGHTALYWYRQSLGQGLEFLIYFQGNSAPDKSGLPSDRFSAERTGGSVSTLTIQRTQQEDSAVYLCASSRLWTGETEAFFGQGTRLTVV.

This chain connects TRBV19 to TRBJ1-5; the D is unclear. Germline CDR1 reads LNHDA; CDR2 reads SQIVND (reference sequence). V shed 7 bases and J shed 6 bases, with 13 bases lying between them. The CDR3 contains 13 residues. The DNA for the CDR3 is TGTGCCAGTACCGAGGAGTTGGGTCAGCCCCAGCATTTT. This sequence encodes CASTEELGQPQHF. Using reference TRBV19 and TRBJ1-5 for the parts outside the CDR3, the full variable domain is DGGITQSPKYLFRKEGQNVTLSCEQNLNHDAMYWYRQDPGQGLRLIYYSQIVNDFQKGDIAEGYSVSREKKESFPLTVTSAQKNPTAFYLCASTEELGQPQHFGDGTRLSIL.

The count of this clone is one. Here the CDR3 DNA reads TGTGCCAGCAGCTTAGCGGACAGGGAGGGCTACACCTTC. It encodes CASSLADREGYTF. The chain joins TRBV7-9 to TRBJ1-2, with 8 bases identical to TRBD1. CDR3 length: 13 residues. Germline V gene sequence: CDR1 SEHNR, CDR2 FQNEAQ (reference sequence). Trimming at V came to 0 bases and at J to 8 bases, leaving 2 bases not matched to a gene. The full variable domain, with the rest looked up from reference TRBV7-9 and TRBJ1-2, is DTGVSQNPRHKITKRGQNVTFRCDPISEHNRLYWYRQTLGQGPEFLTYFQNEAQLEKSRLLSDRFSAERPKGSFSTLEIQRTEQGDSAMYLCASSLADREGYTFGSGTRLTVV.

The rearrangement uses TRBV4-1 and TRBJ1-4; weak D call: TRBD1 (5 bases). Germline V CDR1 and CDR2: MGHRA, YSYEKL. CDR3 length: 14 amino acids. Trimming stripped 5 bases from V and 8 bases from J, with 15 bases between. CDR3: CASSIGPGGEKLFF. The CDR3 region has the DNA TGCGCCAGCAGCATAGGACCCGGGGGGGAAAAACTGTTTTTT.

The V call is TRBV5-6, the J call TRBJ2-3; no clear D gene. Trimming cost V 1 base and J 6 bases, with 12 bases left between them. Germline V CDR1 and CDR2: SGHDT, YYEEEE. This CDR3 has 14 amino acids. CDR3 loop: CASSLFARVDTQYF. Here the CDR3 DNA reads TGTGCCAGCAGCTTGTTCGCCCGAGTCGATACGCAGTATTTT.

The chain couples TRBV10-2 to TRBJ2-7, with unresolved D. Germline V gives CDR1 WSHSY, CDR2 SAAADI. V lost 2 bases and J 9 bases, leaving 14 bases between the germline ends. The CDR3 runs to 13 residues. Here the CDR3 DNA reads TGCGCCAGCAGTGAGGGAACAGTGTTAGTGCAGTACTTC. The encoded protein is CASSEGTVLVQYF.

J is TRBJ2-5 and V is TRBV6-5; no definite D call. Trimming pared 2 bases from V and 2 bases from J, leaving 6 bases between. There are 13 residues in the CDR3. CDR1 is MNHEY, CDR2 SVGAGI, per germline. The CDR3 coding sequence is TGTGCCAGCAGTTACAGGAGACAAGAGACCCAGTACTTC. It translates to CASSYRRQETQYF.

This clone was detected only once. This chain connects TRBV2 to TRBJ1-5; the D gene is possibly TRBD1 (5 bases). The germline V gene has CDR1 SNHLY and CDR2 FYNNEI. This CDR3 has 13 residues. Trimming stripped 6 bases from V and 3 bases from J, with 9 bases between. CDR3 residues: CASRGVVNQPQHF. The DNA for the CDR3 is TGTGCCAGCAGAGGGGTCGTCAATCAGCCCCAGCATTTT.

CDR3 loop: CASSLWGDPYEQYF. DNA for the CDR3: TGTGCCAGCAGCCTTTGGGGAGATCCCTACGAGCAGTACTTC. This chain connects TRBV7-9 to TRBJ2-7; tentative D call: TRBD2 (5 bases). This CDR3 has 14 amino acids. Germline V gene lookup returns CDR1 SEHNR and CDR2 FQNEAQ (reference sequence). Trimming cost V 5 bases and J 2 bases, with 13 bases left between them.

This chain joins TRBV27 and TRBJ2-1; D perhaps matches TRBD1 (5 bases). This CDR3 is 14 amino acids long. Germline assignment: CDR1 MNHEY and CDR2 SMNVEV (reference sequence). Trimming removed 4 bases from V and 8 bases from J, with 15 bases in between. The CDR3 nucleotides read TGTGCCAGCAGTTGGGGCCTAACCTGGGATGAGCAGTTCTTC. It specifies CASSWGLTWDEQFF.

This chain links TRBV6-1 with TRBJ2-7; 7 bases are a match to TRBD2. Trimming removed 2 bases from V and 3 bases from J; junction bases left unmatched: 7. This CDR3 has 15 residues. Germline V gene lookup returns CDR1 MNHNS and CDR2 SASEGT. The CDR3 DNA sequence: TGTGCCAGCAGTGAAACCGCGGGAGATCACTACGAGCAGTACTTC. Its protein product is CASSETAGDHYEQYF.

This sequence joins TRBV27 and TRBJ1-2; perhaps TRBD1 as D (5 bases). CDR1 is MNHEY and CDR2 is SMNVEV in the germline V gene (reference sequence). The CDR3 sequence is 12 residues long. V lost 6 bases to trimming and J lost 4 bases, with 9 bases between them. CDR3 loop: CASRAGIYGYTF. The DNA for the CDR3 is TGTGCCAGCAGGGCAGGGATCTATGGCTACACCTTC.

This chain uses TRBV6-1 with TRBJ2-7; a weak D match, TRBD2 (6 bases). The V end was cut by 7 bases, the J end by 1 base, with 17 bases between. Per germline, CDR1 MNHNS and CDR2 SASEGT. The CDR3 contains 15 residues. DNA for the CDR3: TGTGCCAGCATCCCCGCCGGCGGGATTTCCTACGAGCAGTACTTC. Encoded protein: CASIPAGGISYEQYF.

This clone came up a few times. This chain uses TRBV5-4 with TRBJ1-1, with D unresolved. Germline V gene data show CDR1 as SGHNT and CDR2 as YYREEE (reference sequence). V was pared by 4 bases and J by 0 bases, with 16 bases between. The CDR3 extends over 16 amino acids. In nucleotides, the CDR3 is TGTGCCAGCAGCCCAACCAACGGAGTCATGAACACTGAAGCTTTCTTT. It codes for CASSPTNGVMNTEAFF.

This clone was picked up one time. CDR3 sequence reads: CASSFNPGQGSGYTF. CDR3 sequence (DNA): TGTGCCAGCAGCTTTAATCCGGGACAGGGGTCTGGCTACACCTTC. The chain is built from TRBV7-9 and TRBJ1-2, with 10 bases aligning to TRBD1. CDR3 length equals 15 residues. After removal of 3 bases from V and 7 bases from J, the junction contained 8 bases not matched to a gene. CDR1 and CDR2 (germline): SEHNR, FQNEAQ (reference sequence).

The chain carries TRBV4-1 and TRBJ2-2; the match to TRBD1 covers 9 bases. V lost 1 base and J lost 4; bases outside the gene matches: 16. Per germline, CDR1 MGHRA and CDR2 YSYEKL. This CDR3 has 20 residues. The DNA for the CDR3 is TGCGCCAGCAGCCAAGCAATCTCCTCCGAACAGGGGGCACGCACCGGGGAGCTGTTTTTT. Encoded protein: CASSQAISSEQGARTGELFF.